This is a list of T cell receptor beta chains from one sample in a study of human T cells and chemical hapten exposure. TCRdb itself ran the RACE reads through MiXCR, one entry per CDR3 protein. The table shows more than 300,000 distinct CDR3 sequences, with roughly 4.6% occurring only once. The starting material was whole blood, obtained in connection with sensitization to the hapten diphenylcyclopropenone (DPC). These receptor sequences come from a woman in her 50s with alopecia areata. Some clones in this sample may be carry-over from other donors' samples. Each CDR3 is given with its conserved first and last residue. D genes are given only for firm matches. Expanded clones get a size class; other rows say once, few or many, or leave the size out.

D	J	V	size	length	CDR3
TRBD2	TRBJ2-1	TRBV6-6	many	14	CASRVAGVHNEQFF
.	TRBJ2-5	TRBV2	many	12	CASSRAPKTQYF
.	TRBJ2-3	TRBV27	many	14	CASSLSVLADTQYF
.	TRBJ1-1	TRBV30	few	16	CAWSPPDAGLNTEAFF
.	TRBJ1-6	TRBV12-3/TRBV12-4	few	15	CASSLGTSRNSPLHF
TRBD1	TRBJ2-3	TRBV9	.	17	CASSLRRGTGPTDTQYF
.	TRBJ2-1	TRBV6-2/TRBV6-3	few	12	CASSYTGNEQFF
.	TRBJ1-4	TRBV20-1	once	16	CGATAYSDPTNEKLFF
TRBD2	TRBJ2-3	TRBV20-1	many	15	CSARGTSGGRDTQYF
.	TRBJ2-3	TRBV4-3	.	17	CASSQDLSQFRTDTQYF
.	TRBJ1-2	TRBV20-1	.	13	CSARIVGDYGYTF
.	TRBJ2-1	TRBV5-5	many	14	CASSLEASVGEQFF
.	TRBJ1-4	TRBV7-9	few	13	CASSYEGDEKLFF
.	TRBJ1-6	TRBV12-3/TRBV12-4	many	15	CASSLRADYNSPLHF
TRBD1	TRBJ2-7	TRBV5-1	many	14	CASSLGTGGDEQYF
.	TRBJ1-1	TRBV28	many	15	CASIPPGASAAEAFF
.	TRBJ1-5	TRBV6-6	many	15	CASSRGHGDNQPQHF
.	TRBJ1-1	TRBV10-2	.	12	CASAGGATEAFF
.	TRBJ1-5	TRBV12-3/TRBV12-4	.	13	CASSATGNQPQHF
.	TRBJ1-4	TRBV29-1	.	11	CSVAGMEKLFF
TRBD1	TRBJ2-3	TRBV4-2	few	19	CASSPITGTGDLSTDTQYF
TRBD1	TRBJ1-5	TRBV28	.	14	CASIQGGSNQPQHF
.	TRBJ2-1	TRBV6-2/TRBV6-3	many	11	CASSYPGEQFF
TRBD1	TRBJ1-2	TRBV3-1	.	16	CASSHRPGQLNYGYTF
.	TRBJ1-3	TRBV7-6	many	13	CASSSRAGNTIYF
.	TRBJ1-1	TRBV6-2/TRBV6-3	many	14	CASSYRGFGTEAFF
.	TRBJ2-3	TRBV7-2	few	15	CASSSRFAGTDTQYF
.	TRBJ1-4	TRBV7-2	.	16	CASSLASPGTNEKLFF
TRBD1	TRBJ2-7	TRBV28	many	14	CASSFRGLSYEQYF
.	TRBJ1-1	TRBV7-8	.	12	CASSLGQGGAFF
.	TRBJ1-1	TRBV2	.	14	CASTDLDIITEAFF
TRBD1	TRBJ2-3	TRBV6-2/TRBV6-3	few	15	CASSRRQGEVDTQYF
.	TRBJ2-6	TRBV18	many	19	CASSPRTIGGSGGANVLTF
TRBD2	TRBJ2-1	TRBV3-1	.	16	CASSQVGGGAYNEQFF
.	TRBJ1-1	TRBV3-1	few	16	CASSPRTWYGDTEAFF
.	TRBJ2-2	TRBV12-3/TRBV12-4	many	15	CASRAGGPNTGELFF
.	TRBJ1-1	TRBV29-1	few	14	CSALLRGVDTEAFF
.	TRBJ1-5	TRBV29-1	.	13	CSVEVAGDQPQHF
TRBD2	TRBJ2-1	TRBV10-3	many	14	CAISSGSPHNEQFF
.	TRBJ2-7	TRBV6-1	.	15	CASSEHSGRAYEQYF
.	TRBJ1-1	TRBV6-5	many	16	CASSYSVENGATEAFF
.	TRBJ1-1	TRBV28	many	14	CASSLWGGYTEAFF
.	TRBJ1-5	TRBV7-2	many	13	CASSRDDIQPQHF
TRBD2	TRBJ2-7	TRBV18	many	16	CASSPELQGGAYEQYF
.	TRBJ1-2	TRBV7-9	many	13	CASSLNGVYGYTF
.	TRBJ2-7	TRBV23-1	many	14	CASSEWDRTYEQYF
.	TRBJ2-5	TRBV20-1	few	15	CSARDYGRGPETQYF
TRBD2	TRBJ2-3	TRBV7-9	many	17	CASSYRLAGASTDTQYF
TRBD1	TRBJ1-5	TRBV5-5	many	16	CASSLRQGRGNQPQHF
.	TRBJ2-3	TRBV29-1	.	15	CSVTRGQASTDTQYF
.	TRBJ2-5	TRBV7-2	.	15	CASSFMARTQETQYF
.	TRBJ2-5	TRBV13	many	14	CASSLRGYQETQYF
.	TRBJ2-2	TRBV10-2	few	12	CASRQGAGELFF
.	TRBJ2-7	TRBV28	many	15	CASPPASTSLGEQYF